This T cell receptor (beta chain) came from a study of T-cell reconstitution after alpha-beta-depleted transplantation in children (dated by TCRdb to about 2016). In terms of the full investigation: The study quantitatively tracked T-cell immune reconstitution after TCRalphabeta/CD19-depleted allogeneic hematopoietic cell transplantation in children using TCR repertoire profiling.

Sample treatment or condition, as interpreted from the label and publication: allogeneic hematopoietic cell transplantation with graft depleted of TCRalphabeta T cells and CD19 B cells. The transplant recipients were children given TCRalphabeta/CD19-depleted allogeneic hematopoietic cell grafts. This clonotype has more than one count but fewer than ten. Its specific antigen is unknown. Base qualities are not recorded, but no much larger clone differs from it by a single base. Here is what the overall study found, with its caveats: The apparently early recovery of alphabetaT-cell counts about two months after transplant reportedly depended on only several hundred rapidly expanded clones that came from non-depleted graft cells. Over the following months the frequencies of hyperexpanded clones went down, and after one year T-cell counts and TCRbeta diversity were mostly credited to newly produced T cells. In some patients, the high TCRbeta diversity seen at day 60 was put down to recipient T cells and intrathymic progenitors that had survived conditioning.

Receptor libraries were prepared by PCR. Sequencer: Illumina HiSeq 2500. To normalize quantification of the TCRbeta repertoire, the TCR libraries were built with molecular barcoding that relied on unique molecular identifiers. TCRdb's own reprocessing of the public reads used fastp at Q25 and MiXCR and kept productive beta chains. Merged by CDR3 protein, the rows form single entries marked with the most common genes and DNA. In this sample the table shows around 200,000 distinct CDR3 sequences, about 8.7% of which occur a single time. The ten largest make up under 40% of the sample. At the junction V is shortened by 3 bases and J by 10 bases; bases outside the gene matches: 6. In the germline V gene, CDR1 corresponds to KGHSH and CDR2 to LQKENI. The CDR3 starts with the cysteine, ends with the phenylalanine, and has 14 residues. Only CDR3 DNA remains: 42 bases, in frame from the first base.

The receptor chain draws on TRBV18 and TRBJ2-1, with 10 bases in between that match TRBD1. Sequencing used PBMCs, mostly from graft donor cells, obtained 360 days after TCRalphabeta/CD19-depleted stem cell transplant. The TCR comes from a male patient under 10 years old who had a stem cell transplant for acute myeloid leukemia, so the T cells may come from the graft donor. The DNA reads TGTGCCAGCTCACCTGGGACAGGGGCAACAGAGCAGTTCTTC. Translation gives CASSPGTGATEQFF.